The clone carrying this T cell receptor beta chain has only a few counts. What it binds is not known. The team produced cDNA through 5'RACE using 10-nucleotide random UMIs. MiXCR, run by TCRdb on the 5' RACE reads, gives a single entry per CDR3 protein. The sample shows fewer than 20,000 distinct CDR3 sequences, approximately 9.1% of them seen only once. CD4+ or CD8+ T cells, around 1 million per library, were used for sorted libraries. CDR3 length: 18 residues. V was clipped by 10 bases and J by 3 bases; unmatched bases: 13. The V gene's germline CDR1 is MDHEN and CDR2 SYDVKM. The sample is drawn from a study of neurological immune-mediated disorders. Regarding the study as a whole: The greatest degree of TCR clonal expansion was observed in HTLV-1-associated myelopathy, with the lowest in multiple sclerosis, below that of healthy controls. Because no CDR3 amino acid sequences were shared across subjects by expanded clones, private repertoires were suggested in all groups.

The sample consisted of CD8+ T cells from blood. This sequence originates from a man aged 45-60 years in good health. The V call is TRBV28, the J call TRBJ2-3; 16 bases match TRBD2. This CDR3 reads CANSHAPGLAGGTDTQYF. As DNA, the CDR3 is TGTGCCAACAGCCATGCCCCGGGACTAGCGGGAGGGACAGATACGCAGTATTTT.